Below are 26 T cell receptor beta chains sequenced from a single sample in a study of OX40 agonist ivuxolimab in advanced cancers. Some clones are missing from TCRdb's copy, which holds only in-frame ones; the method was immunoSEQ multiplex PCR. The table lists 65,000 to 100,000 clones, 70% to 90% of them singletons. Source: CD4+ or CD8+ T cells sorted from blood, taken in a trial of the OX40 agonist ivuxolimab. Every receptor here comes from an adult with an advanced solid tumor such as melanoma, head and neck, liver or kidney cancer.

The chain has TRBV6-5 and TRBJ2-5; D gene unclear. The DNA end lines up better with TRBJ2-7; the J call may be wrong. Germline V gene data show CDR1 as MNHEY and CDR2 as SVGAGI. This CDR3 contains 14 residues. The CDR3 here is CASSYGALVYEQYF. CDR3 in DNA: TGTGCCAGCAGTTACGGCGCACTTGTCTACGAGCAGTACTTC.

This clone has only a few counts. J is TRBJ1-1 and V is TRBV28, with D possibly matching TRBD1 (5 bases). The CDR3 has 12 residues. Looked up from germline, CDR1 is MDHEN and CDR2 is SYDVKM. Trimming took off 6 bases at V and 4 bases at J, with 9 bases between the two ends. CDR3 protein: CASRIGGTEAFF. The CDR3 DNA is TGTGCCAGCAGGATTGGGGGCACTGAAGCTTTCTTT.

The CDR3 sequence: CASSLGVGGNYEQYF. The CDR3 DNA is TGTGCCAGCAGCTTGGGGGTAGGAGGCAACTACGAGCAGTACTTC. The chain employs TRBV5-4 and TRBJ2-7; TRBD2 is a possible D gene (5 bases). Germline V gene lookup returns CDR1 SGHNT and CDR2 YYREEE (reference sequence). This CDR3 has 15 residues. The ends were cut back, 0 bases at V and 3 bases at J, with 13 bases in the middle.

This chain links TRBV5-5 with TRBJ1-5; no clear D gene. Trimming left V 4 bases short and J 5 bases short, with 10 bases between. CDR1 and CDR2 (germline): SGHKS, YYEKEE (reference sequence). The CDR3 is made up of 13 amino acids. DNA of the CDR3: TGTGCCAGCAGCCACGAACTATATCAGCCCCAGCATTTT. Its translation is CASSHELYQPQHF.

The chain combines TRBV29-1 with TRBJ1-5, with D possibly TRBD1 on 5 matching bases. The ends were cut back, 6 bases at V and 5 bases at J, with 11 bases in the middle. Germline V gives CDR1 SQVTM, CDR2 ANQGSEA. This CDR3 spans 12 amino acids. The CDR3 spells CSVQGEDQPQHF. The DNA of the CDR3 is TGCAGCGTCCAGGGAGAGGATCAGCCCCAGCATTTT.

The chain uses TRBV25-1 and TRBJ2-7; tentatively, D is TRBD1 (6 bases). The V gene's germline CDR1 is MGHDK and CDR2 SYGVNS. This CDR3 comprises 15 residues. The V end lost 7 bases, the J end lost 2 bases, and 18 bases lay between the germline ends. CDR3 coding DNA: TGTGCCAGCAACGGAGCGGATCAGGGGACCTACGAGCAGTACTTC. Amino acids: CASNGADQGTYEQYF.

To note about this clone: Additional DNA sequences in this sample encode the identical CDR3. The chain combines TRBV19 with TRBJ1-5; D possibly corresponds to TRBD1 (5 bases). CDR1 is LNHDA, CDR2 SQIVND, per germline (reference sequence). With 5 bases removed from V and 0 bases from J, the gap between germline ends came to 8 bases. The CDR3 is made up of 14 amino acids. CDR3 DNA sequence: TGTGCCAGTAGTTCAGGGAATAGCAATCAGCCCCAGCATTTT. Protein sequence: CASSSGNSNQPQHF.

J is TRBJ2-7 and V is TRBV9; 7 positions match TRBD1. Germline V gene data show CDR1 as SGDLS and CDR2 as YYNGEE. The CDR3 is 15 residues long. V shed 4 bases and J 2 bases; nucleotides not matched to a gene: 9. The CDR3 loop is CASSPPTGTAYEQYF. CDR3 DNA sequence: TGTGCCAGCAGCCCTCCGACCGGGACAGCCTACGAGCAGTACTTC.

This clone was counted a few times. The chain is built from TRBV15 and TRBJ2-7; D gene uncertain. This CDR3 has 13 amino acids. Trimming removed 0 bases from V and 5 bases from J, with 8 bases in between. The germline gives CDR1 LNHNV, CDR2 YYDKDF (reference sequence). The CDR3 DNA follows: TGTGCCACCAGCAGAGAGGGATTCAACGAGCAGTACTTC. This gives the protein CATSREGFNEQYF.

The V gene is TRBV7-9, the J gene TRBJ2-2; TRBD1 matches 8 bases. The germline V gene encodes CDR1 SEHNR and CDR2 FQNEAQ (reference sequence). V shed 5 bases, J shed 7 bases, and the junction held 6 bases outside the gene matches. The CDR3 sequence is 14 residues long. As DNA, the CDR3 is TGTGCCAGCAGCAGACGACAGGGGATCGGGGAGCTGTTTTTT. Translating it yields CASSRRQGIGELFF.

This sequence joins TRBV6-5 and TRBJ2-7, with D perhaps matching TRBD2 (6 bases). Trimming took off 3 bases at V and 3 bases at J, with 15 bases between the two ends. Per the germline V gene, CDR1 is MNHEY and CDR2 is SVGAGI. The CDR3 extends over 15 amino acids. As DNA, the CDR3 is TGTGCCAGCAGTTATGGGGGTGGAGGGGTCTACGAGCAGTACTTC. Protein: CASSYGGGGVYEQYF.

This chain links TRBV11-3 with TRBJ2-3; D is undetermined. The CDR3 runs 15 residues. V lost 5 bases and J 2 bases, leaving 14 bases between the germline ends. The germline gives CDR1 SGHNT, CDR2 YENEEA. In DNA form, the CDR3 reads TGTGCCAGCAGCGAAACGGGCCGGGTCACAGATACGCAGTATTTT. It translates to CASSETGRVTDTQYF.

The count of this clone is one. The junction departs from germline at one end; a sequencing error may be responsible. The chain links TRBV7-7 to TRBJ1-4; tentatively, D is TRBD1 (6 bases). The CDR3 extends over 15 amino acids. The germline V gene has CDR1 SSHAT and CDR2 FNYEAQ (reference sequence). In DNA, the CDR3 is TGTGCTAGCAGCCCCGGACAGAGGGGAAATGAAAAACTGTTTTTT. Translation: CASSPGQRGNEKLFF. Together with reference TRBV7-7 and TRBJ1-4, the CDR3 gives the full variable domain: GAGVSQSPRYKVTKRGQDVTLRCDPISSHATLYWYQQALGQGPEFLTYFNYEAQPDKSGLPSDRFSAERPEGSISTLTIQRTEQRDSAMYRCASSPGQRGNEKLFFGSGTQLSVL.

This clone was seen just once. The chain joins TRBV7-3 to TRBJ2-7, with 7 bases matching TRBD2. Germline CDR1 is SGHTA and CDR2 is FQGTGA. The ends lost 3 bases at V and 0 bases at J; junction bases unmatched: 5. The CDR3 sequence is 15 residues long. CDR3 amino acids: CASSLVGGSSYEQYF. DNA of the CDR3: TGTGCCAGCAGCTTGGTGGGCGGGAGCTCCTACGAGCAGTACTTC.

CDR3 nucleotides: TGTGCCAGCAGCCCTAGCGGGAGCATCCCCTACGAGCAGTACTTC. Translating gives CASSPSGSIPYEQYF. The chain links TRBV7-2 to TRBJ2-7; 10 bases match TRBD2. CDR1 is SGHTA, CDR2 FQGNSA, per germline. The trim removed 5 bases at V and 2 bases at J, leaving 6 bases unmatched. CDR3 length: 15 amino acids.

The chain is built from TRBV7-2 and TRBJ2-2; 11 positions match TRBD2. Germline-derived CDR1 and CDR2 are SGHTA and FQGNSA. The CDR3 contains 16 residues. Trimming took 5 bases from V and 4 from J; bases not matched to a gene: 6. DNA of the CDR3: TGTGCCAGCAGCATGACTAGCGGGAAGGGCACCGGGGAGCTGTTTTTT. Protein: CASSMTSGKGTGELFF.

The chain recombines TRBV19 with TRBJ2-7, with 8 positions matching TRBD1. There are 15 residues in the CDR3. With 6 bases clipped from V and 2 bases from J, the junction kept 9 bases outside the gene matches. The V gene's germline CDR1 is LNHDA and CDR2 SQIVND (reference sequence). The CDR3 DNA is TGTGCCAGTAGCGACAGGGGACTGATTGCCTACGAGCAGTACTTC. It translates to CASSDRGLIAYEQYF.

The chain employs TRBV28 and TRBJ1-2; no firm D call. CDR1 and CDR2 from the germline V gene are MDHEN and SYDVKM. Trimming pared 6 bases from V and 0 bases from J, leaving 8 bases between. This CDR3 has 13 residues. The CDR3 loop reads CASRDGTNYGYTF. The CDR3 DNA reads as TGTGCCAGCAGAGACGGGACTAACTATGGCTACACCTTC.

The V gene is TRBV5-1, the J gene TRBJ1-5; D unclear. CDR1 and CDR2 from the germline V gene are SGHRS and YFSETQ. Trimming took off 0 bases at V and 4 bases at J, with 11 bases between the two ends. The CDR3 is made up of 15 amino acids. Here the CDR3 reads CASSLDGVENQPQHF. CDR3 nucleotides: TGCGCCAGCAGCTTGGATGGGGTGGAGAATCAGCCCCAGCATTTT.

The chain employs TRBV14 and TRBJ2-5; D call uncertain. This CDR3 spans 12 amino acids. Germline values: CDR1 SGHDN, CDR2 FVKESK. V lost 5 bases, J lost 5 bases, and 9 bases lay in between. The CDR3 loop is CASSRVLETQYF. The CDR3 DNA reads TGTGCCAGCAGCAGGGTACTCGAGACCCAGTACTTC. The whole variable domain, filled in from reference TRBV14 and TRBJ2-5, reads EAGVTQFPSHSVIEKGQTVTLRCDPISGHDNLYWYRRVMGKEIKFLLHFVKESKQDESGMPNNRFLAERTGGTYSTLKVQPAELEDSGVYFCASSRVLETQYFGPGTRLLVL.

In this sample, this clone turned up once. This chain links TRBV15 with TRBJ2-1; TRBD1 might be the D (5 bases). The germline V gene has CDR1 LNHNV and CDR2 YYDKDF (reference sequence). The V end lost 0 bases, the J end lost 12 bases, and 12 bases lay between the germline ends. The CDR3 sequence is 13 residues long. The CDR3 bases are TGTGCCACCAGCAGAGAGACGCTAGGGGCGCAGTTCTTC. This translates into CATSRETLGAQFF.

J is TRBJ2-4 and V is TRBV7-9; tentatively, D is TRBD2 (5 bases). The CDR3 is 15 residues long. Germline assignment: CDR1 SEHNR and CDR2 FQNEAQ (reference sequence). V shed 1 base and J shed 3 bases, with 10 bases lying between them. This CDR3 is CASSLGGAGKNIQYF. CDR3 DNA sequence: TGTGCCAGCAGCTTAGGGGGTGCGGGCAAAAACATTCAGTACTTC.

This chain joins TRBV11-3 and TRBJ2-5, with D perhaps TRBD2 (7 bases). Near its end, the DNA agrees better with TRBJ2-7, so the J call may be wrong. Germline V lookup: CDR1 SGHNT, CDR2 YENEEA. This CDR3 is built from 14 residues. CDR3 sequence: CASSFHRGADEQYF. The DNA of the CDR3 is TGTGCCAGCAGCTTCCACCGGGGGGCGGACGAGCAGTACTTC.

For the CDR3, the DNA is TGTGCCAGCAGGGCGGGACCCGGGGCTGAAGCTTTCTTT. Encoded protein: CASRAGPGAEAFF. J is TRBJ1-1 and V is TRBV2; D may be TRBD1 (5 bases). CDR3 size: 13 residues. Trimming removed 6 bases from V and 6 bases from J, with 14 bases in between. Germline-derived CDR1 and CDR2 are SNHLY and FYNNEI.

The chain links TRBV2 to TRBJ2-7; D remains ambiguous. The V end was cut by 9 bases, the J end by 1 base, with 10 bases between. There are 12 residues in the CDR3. The V gene's germline CDR1 is SNHLY and CDR2 FYNNEI. This chain's CDR3 is CASSRASYEQYF. For the CDR3, the DNA is TGTGCCAGTAGCCGGGCATCCTACGAGCAGTACTTC.

This rearrangement joins TRBV4-3 to TRBJ1-4; D is unresolved. The CDR3 is 15 residues long. Trimming removed 1 base at V and 7 bases at J, with 13 bases between. Germline values: CDR1 LGHNA, CDR2 YSLEER. In DNA form, the CDR3 reads TGCGCCAGCAGCCAAGGGGAGGCGAACAGTGAAAAACTGTTTTTT. Translated: CASSQGEANSEKLFF.